The 2 T cell receptor beta chains below were found in one sample sequenced in a study of technical replicates of blood from a few donors. Generated by immunoSEQ multiplex PCR, the TCRdb table keeps only in-frame clones and is missing some. The data show tens of thousands of clones, approximately 88% seen once. The source material was PBMCs. The receptors stem from a human donor in good health. Some clones in this sample may be carry-over from other donors' samples.

This clone was detected only once. The V call is TRBV5-1, the J call TRBJ2-2; TRBD1 aligns across 8 bases. V shed 0 bases, J shed 7 bases, and the junction held 14 bases outside the gene matches. CDR3 length equals 18 residues. Looked up from germline, CDR1 is SGHRS and CDR2 is YFSETQ. The DNA for the CDR3 is TGCGCCAGCAGCTTGGCCGTCAGGACAGGGACCCTCTTCGGGGAGCTGTTTTTT. Its translation: CASSLAVRTGTLFGELFF.

The chain joins TRBV7-8 to TRBJ2-1, with 7 bases matching TRBD1. This CDR3 is built from 13 residues. The germline gives CDR1 SGHVS, CDR2 FQNEAQ. J was trimmed by 5 bases and V by 5 bases; bases with no gene match: 3. The CDR3 protein is CASSIDRDNEQFF. For the CDR3, the DNA is TGTGCCAGCAGCATCGACAGGGACAATGAGCAGTTCTTC. Combining the CDR3 with reference TRBV7-8 and TRBJ2-1 gives the whole variable domain GAGVSQSPRYKVAKRGQDVALRCDPISGHVSLFWYQQALGQGPEFLTYFQNEAQLDKSGLPSDRFFAERPEGSVSTLKIQRTQQEDSAVYLCASSIDRDNEQFFGPGTRLTVL.